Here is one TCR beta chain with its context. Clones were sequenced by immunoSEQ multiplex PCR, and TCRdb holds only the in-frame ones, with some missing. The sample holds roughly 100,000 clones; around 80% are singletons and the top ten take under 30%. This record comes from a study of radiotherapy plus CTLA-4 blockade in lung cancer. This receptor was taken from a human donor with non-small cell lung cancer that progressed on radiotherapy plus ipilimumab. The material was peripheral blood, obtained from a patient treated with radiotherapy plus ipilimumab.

The CDR3 loop is CASSDRQAGGYNEQFF. CDR3 nucleotides: TGTGCCAGCAGTGATCGACAGGCGGGGGGATACAATGAGCAGTTCTTC. V and J are TRBV6-1 and TRBJ2-1; 8 nucleotides align to TRBD2. Unmatched junction bases numbered 8, after V lost 3 bases and J lost 4 bases. CDR1 is MNHNS and CDR2 is SASEGT in the germline V gene. This CDR3 spans 16 amino acids.